Here is one TCR beta chain with its context. As yet, its antigen is unknown. This entry comes from a study of T-cell reconstitution after alpha-beta-depleted transplantation in children. The TCRbeta library incorporated unique molecular identifiers. Using its own MiXCR run on the PCR reads, TCRdb lists one record per CDR3 protein. The data show hundreds of thousands of distinct CDR3 sequences, with approximately 8.4% seen just once and under 40% held by the top ten. The CDR3 extends over 15 amino acids. In germline, CDR1 is ENHRY, CDR2 SYGVKD. V was clipped by 0 bases and J by 3 bases, with 12 bases between them. Study-wide points: Expanded graft clones numbering several hundred reportedly gave rise to alpha-beta T cells about two months after transplant. The main origin of T-cell counts and diversity one year after transplant was newly produced T cells.

The clonotype comes from a male patient between 2 and 10 years old who had a stem cell transplant for acute myeloid leukemia, so the T cells may come from the graft donor. The source was PBMCs, mostly from graft donor cells, collected 360 days after TCRalphabeta/CD19-depleted stem cell transplant. The chain links TRBV10-3 to TRBJ2-7; D may be TRBD1 or TRBD2 (5 bases each). In DNA, the CDR3 is TGTGCCATCAGTGAGTCGGGGACGGTCGACTACGAGCAGTACGTC. Protein product: CAISESGTVDYEQYV.